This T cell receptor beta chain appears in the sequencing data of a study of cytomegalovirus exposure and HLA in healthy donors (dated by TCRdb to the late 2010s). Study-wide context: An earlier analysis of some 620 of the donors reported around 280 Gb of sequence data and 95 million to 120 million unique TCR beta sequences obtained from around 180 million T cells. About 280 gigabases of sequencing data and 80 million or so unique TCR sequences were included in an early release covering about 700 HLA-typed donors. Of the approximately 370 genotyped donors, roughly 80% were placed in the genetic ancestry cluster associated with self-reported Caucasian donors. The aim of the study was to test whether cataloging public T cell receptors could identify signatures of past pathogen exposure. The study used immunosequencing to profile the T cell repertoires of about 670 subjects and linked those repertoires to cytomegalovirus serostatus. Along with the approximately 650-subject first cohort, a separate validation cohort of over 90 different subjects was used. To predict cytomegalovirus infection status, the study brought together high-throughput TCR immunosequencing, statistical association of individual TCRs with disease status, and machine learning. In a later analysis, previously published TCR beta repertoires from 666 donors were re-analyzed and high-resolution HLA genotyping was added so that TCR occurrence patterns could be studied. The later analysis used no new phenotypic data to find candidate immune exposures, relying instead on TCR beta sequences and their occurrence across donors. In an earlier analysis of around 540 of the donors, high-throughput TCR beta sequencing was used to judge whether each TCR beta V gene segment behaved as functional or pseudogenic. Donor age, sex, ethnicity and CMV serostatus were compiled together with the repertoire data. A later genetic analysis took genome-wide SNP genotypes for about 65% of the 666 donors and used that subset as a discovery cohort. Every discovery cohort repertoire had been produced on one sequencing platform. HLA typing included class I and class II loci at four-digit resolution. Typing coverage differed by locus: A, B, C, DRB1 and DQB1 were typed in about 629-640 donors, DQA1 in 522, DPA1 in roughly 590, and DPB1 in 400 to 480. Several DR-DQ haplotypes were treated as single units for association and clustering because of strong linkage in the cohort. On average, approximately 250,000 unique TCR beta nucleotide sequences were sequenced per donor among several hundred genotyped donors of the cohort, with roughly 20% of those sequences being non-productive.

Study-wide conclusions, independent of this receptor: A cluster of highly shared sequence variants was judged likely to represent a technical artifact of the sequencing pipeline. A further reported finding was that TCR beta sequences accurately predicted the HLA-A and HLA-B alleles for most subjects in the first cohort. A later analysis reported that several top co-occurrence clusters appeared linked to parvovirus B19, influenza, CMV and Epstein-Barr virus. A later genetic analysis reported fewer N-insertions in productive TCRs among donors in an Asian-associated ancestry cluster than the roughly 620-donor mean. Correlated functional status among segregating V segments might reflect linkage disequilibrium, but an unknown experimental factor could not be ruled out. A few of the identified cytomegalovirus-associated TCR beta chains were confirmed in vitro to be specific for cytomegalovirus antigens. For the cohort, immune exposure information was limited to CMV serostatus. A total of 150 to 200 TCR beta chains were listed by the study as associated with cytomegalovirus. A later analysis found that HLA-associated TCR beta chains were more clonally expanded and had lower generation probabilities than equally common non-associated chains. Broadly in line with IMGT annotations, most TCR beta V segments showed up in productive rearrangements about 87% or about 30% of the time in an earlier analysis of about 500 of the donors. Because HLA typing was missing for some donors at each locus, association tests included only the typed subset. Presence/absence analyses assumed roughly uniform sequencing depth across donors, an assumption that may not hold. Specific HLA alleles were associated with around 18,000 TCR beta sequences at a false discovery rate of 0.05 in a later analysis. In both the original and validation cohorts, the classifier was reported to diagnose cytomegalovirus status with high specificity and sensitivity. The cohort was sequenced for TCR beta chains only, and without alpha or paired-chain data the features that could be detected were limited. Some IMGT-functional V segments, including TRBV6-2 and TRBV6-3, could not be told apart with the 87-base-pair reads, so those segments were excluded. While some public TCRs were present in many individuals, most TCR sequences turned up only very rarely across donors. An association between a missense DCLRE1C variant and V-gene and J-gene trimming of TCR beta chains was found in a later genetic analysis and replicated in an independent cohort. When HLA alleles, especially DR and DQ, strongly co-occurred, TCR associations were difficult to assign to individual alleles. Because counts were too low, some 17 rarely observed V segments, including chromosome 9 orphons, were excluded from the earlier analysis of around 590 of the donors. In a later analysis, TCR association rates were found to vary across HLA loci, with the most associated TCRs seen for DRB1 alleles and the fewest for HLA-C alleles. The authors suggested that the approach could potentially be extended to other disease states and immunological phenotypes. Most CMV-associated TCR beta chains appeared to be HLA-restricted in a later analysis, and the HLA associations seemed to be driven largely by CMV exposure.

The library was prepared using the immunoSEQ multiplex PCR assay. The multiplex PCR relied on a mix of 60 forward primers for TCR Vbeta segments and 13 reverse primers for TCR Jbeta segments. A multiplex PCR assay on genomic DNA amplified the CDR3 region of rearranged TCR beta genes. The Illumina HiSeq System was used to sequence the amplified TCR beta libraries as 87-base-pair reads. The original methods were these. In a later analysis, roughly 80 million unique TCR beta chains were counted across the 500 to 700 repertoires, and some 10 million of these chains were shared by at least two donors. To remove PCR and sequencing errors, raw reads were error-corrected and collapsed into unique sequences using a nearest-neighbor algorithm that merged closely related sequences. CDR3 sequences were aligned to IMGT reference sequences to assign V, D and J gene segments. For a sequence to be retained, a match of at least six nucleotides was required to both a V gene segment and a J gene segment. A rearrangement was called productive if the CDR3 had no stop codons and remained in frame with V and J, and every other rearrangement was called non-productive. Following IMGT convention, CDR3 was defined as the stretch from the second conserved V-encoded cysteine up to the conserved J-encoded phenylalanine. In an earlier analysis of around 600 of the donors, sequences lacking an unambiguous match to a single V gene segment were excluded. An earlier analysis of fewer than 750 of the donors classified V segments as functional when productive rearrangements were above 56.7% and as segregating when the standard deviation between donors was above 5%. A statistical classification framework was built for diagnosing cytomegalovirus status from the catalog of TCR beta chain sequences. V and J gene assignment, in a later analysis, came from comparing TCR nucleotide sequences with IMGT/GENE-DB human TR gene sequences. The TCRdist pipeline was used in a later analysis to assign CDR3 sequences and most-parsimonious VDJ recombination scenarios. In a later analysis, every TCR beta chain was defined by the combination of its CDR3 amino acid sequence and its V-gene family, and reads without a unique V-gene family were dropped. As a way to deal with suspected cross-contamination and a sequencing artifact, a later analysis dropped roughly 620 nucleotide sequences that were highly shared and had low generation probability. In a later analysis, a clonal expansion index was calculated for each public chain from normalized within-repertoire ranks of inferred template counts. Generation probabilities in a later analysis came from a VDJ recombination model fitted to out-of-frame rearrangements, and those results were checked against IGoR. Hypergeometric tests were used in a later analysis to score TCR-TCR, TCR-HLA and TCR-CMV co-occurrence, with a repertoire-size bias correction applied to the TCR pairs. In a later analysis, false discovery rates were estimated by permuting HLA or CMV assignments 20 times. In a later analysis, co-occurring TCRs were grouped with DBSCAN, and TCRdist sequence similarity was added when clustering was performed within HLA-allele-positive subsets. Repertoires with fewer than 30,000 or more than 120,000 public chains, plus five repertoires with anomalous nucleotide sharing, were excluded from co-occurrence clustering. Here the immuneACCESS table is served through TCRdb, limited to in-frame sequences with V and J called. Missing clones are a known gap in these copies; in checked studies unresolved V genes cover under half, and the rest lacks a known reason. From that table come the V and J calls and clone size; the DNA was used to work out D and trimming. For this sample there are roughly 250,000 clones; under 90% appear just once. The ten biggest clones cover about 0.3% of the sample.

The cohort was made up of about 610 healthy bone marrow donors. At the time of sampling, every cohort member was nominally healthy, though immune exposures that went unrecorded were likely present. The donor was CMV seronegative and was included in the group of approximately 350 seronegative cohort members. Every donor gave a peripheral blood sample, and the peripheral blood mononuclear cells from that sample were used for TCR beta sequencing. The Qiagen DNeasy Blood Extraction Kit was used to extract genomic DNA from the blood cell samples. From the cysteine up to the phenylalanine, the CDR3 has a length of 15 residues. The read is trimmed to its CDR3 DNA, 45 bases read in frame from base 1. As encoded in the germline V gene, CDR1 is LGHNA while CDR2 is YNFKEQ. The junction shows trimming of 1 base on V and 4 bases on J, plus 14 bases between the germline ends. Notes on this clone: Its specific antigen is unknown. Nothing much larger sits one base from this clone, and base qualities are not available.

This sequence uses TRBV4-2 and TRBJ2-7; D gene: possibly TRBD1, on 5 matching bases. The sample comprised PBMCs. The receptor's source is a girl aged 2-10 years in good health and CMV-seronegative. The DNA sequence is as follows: TGTGCCAGCAGCCAAGTGAAGTGGGGCCCATACGAGCAGTACTTC. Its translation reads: CASSQVKWGPYEQYF.